This TCR beta chain is drawn from a study of blood T cell repertoires in COVID-19. About the research overall: Sites across the United States, Italy and Spain contributed samples from acute and convalescent COVID-19.

Some clones are missing from TCRdb's copy, which holds only in-frame ones; the method was immunoSEQ multiplex PCR. This repertoire shows about 150,000 clones, approximately 91% found once; its top ten account for about 5%. Seattle's enrolled individuals joined amid active infection and were then monitored longitudinally. V was pared by 2 bases and J by 1 base, with 5 bases of the junction left unmatched. Germline CDR1 is MNHEY and CDR2 is SVGAGI. The CDR3 is 15 residues long. The source of this sequence is a man aged 18-30 years with COVID-19, enrolled during active disease. Sequenced sample: peripheral blood. The chain uses TRBV6-5 and TRBJ2-7, with TRBD1 matching 7 bases. CDR3 residues: CASSYDRAPSYEQYF. The DNA of the CDR3 is TGTGCCAGCAGTTACGACAGGGCCCCTTCCTACGAGCAGTACTTC.